One sample yielded the 5 T cell receptor beta chains listed below, sequenced in a study of cytomegalovirus exposure and HLA in healthy donors. Some clones are missing from TCRdb's copy, which holds only in-frame ones; the method was immunoSEQ multiplex PCR. The top ten clones hold approximately 0.95% of a sample with some 60,000 clones, around 96% of them seen once. Source material: PBMCs. The receptors come from a man between 18 and 29 years old in good health and CMV-seronegative.

This chain connects TRBV30 to TRBJ2-2, with TRBD1 matching 12 bases. Germline V gives CDR1 GTSNPN, CDR2 SVGIG (reference sequence). The CDR3 spans 21 residues. Trimming cost V 1 base and J 7 bases; bases outside gene matches: 22. The CDR3 here is CAWSGDRGPAEGLASNGELFF. CDR3 bases: TGTGCCTGGAGTGGGGACAGGGGGCCCGCGGAGGGACTAGCGTCAAACGGGGAGCTGTTTTTT.

The V and J genes are TRBV10-1 and TRBJ2-5; D is possibly TRBD1 (6 bases). This CDR3 has 16 residues. Trimming pared 0 bases from V and 1 base from J, leaving 12 bases between. Germline CDR1 is WNHNN and CDR2 is SYGVQD (reference sequence). DNA of the CDR3: TGCGCCAGCAGTGAGTCGACCGGCAGGGGCCAAGAGACCCAGTACTTC. It yields the protein CASSESTGRGQETQYF.

The chain employs TRBV28 and TRBJ2-5; TRBD1 is a possible D gene (6 bases). CDR1 MDHEN and CDR2 SYDVKM come from the germline V gene. The CDR3 spans 14 residues. The germline V and J ends were trimmed by 4 bases and 3 bases, with 12 bases remaining between them. The CDR3 here is CASSSPGDKETQYF. CDR3 DNA sequence: TGTGCCAGCAGTTCCCCAGGGGATAAAGAGACCCAGTACTTC.

This chain uses TRBV27 with TRBJ2-7, with 10 nucleotides matching TRBD2. With 5 bases clipped from V and 2 bases from J, the junction kept 12 bases outside the gene matches. This CDR3 spans 17 amino acids. Germline CDR1 and CDR2: MNHEY and SMNVEV (reference sequence). This chain's CDR3 is CASSIIQIAGGAYEQYF. CDR3 DNA: TGTGCCAGCAGTATAATACAGATAGCGGGGGGAGCCTACGAGCAGTACTTC.

This CDR3 is CASSPPEQGGGEKLFF. The CDR3 coding sequence is TGTGCCAGCAGCCCACCGGAACAGGGGGGAGGAGAAAAACTGTTTTTT. V is TRBV28 and J is TRBJ1-4; 8 bases align to TRBD1. V lost 6 bases to trimming and J lost 8 bases; unmatched junction nucleotides: 14. Germline V gene data show CDR1 as MDHEN and CDR2 as SYDVKM. The CDR3 totals 16 residues.